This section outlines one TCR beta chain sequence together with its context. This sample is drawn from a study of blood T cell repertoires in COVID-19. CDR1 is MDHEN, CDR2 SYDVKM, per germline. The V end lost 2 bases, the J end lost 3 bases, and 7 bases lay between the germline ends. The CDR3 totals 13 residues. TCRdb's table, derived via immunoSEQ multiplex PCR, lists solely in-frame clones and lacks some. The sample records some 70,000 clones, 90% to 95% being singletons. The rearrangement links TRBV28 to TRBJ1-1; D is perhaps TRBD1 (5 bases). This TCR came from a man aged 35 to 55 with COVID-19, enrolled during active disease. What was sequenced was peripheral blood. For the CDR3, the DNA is TGTGCCAGCAGTTTACCGGGGGACACTGAAGCTTTCTTT. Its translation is CASSLPGDTEAFF.